The sequence of this T cell receptor (beta chain) was determined in a study of blood T cell repertoires in COVID-19. This CDR3 comprises 15 residues. Germline trimming cut 1 base from V and 1 base from J; bases unmatched to any gene: 1. CDR1 SGHRS and CDR2 YFSETQ come from the germline V gene. The protocol was immunoSEQ multiplex PCR, while the TCRdb copy is restricted to in-frame clones and leaves out a portion. The repertoire holds about 230,000 clones, with 70% to 90% as singletons. This TCR was recovered from a man aged 50-60 years with COVID-19, enrolled during active disease. The V and J genes are TRBV5-1 and TRBJ2-2; 7 bases align to TRBD1. Sequenced material: peripheral blood. Written as DNA, the CDR3 is TGCGCCAGCAGCTTGAACAGGGGGAACACCGGGGAGCTGTTTTTT. This gives the protein CASSLNRGNTGELFF.